This T cell receptor beta chain was profiled in a study of Ad26.COV2.S vaccination and SARS-CoV-2 variants. About the research overall: Intramuscular Ad26.COV2.S at 5x10^10 or 1x10^11 viral particles. Overall study results and limits: Following vaccination, spike-specific CD8+ and CD4+ T cell responses reportedly exhibited substantial breadth. Vaccine recipients posted higher spike-specific TCR breadth than their placebo counterparts.

V lost 4 bases, J lost 4 bases, and 6 bases stayed unmatched. CDR1 is LGHDT and CDR2 is YNNKEL in the germline V gene (reference sequence). The CDR3 runs 14 residues. Only in-frame clones appear in the TCRdb table, and some are missing; sequencing was by immunoSEQ multiplex PCR. The table lists some 500,000 clones, roughly 89% of them singletons. Treatment defined: 15 to 20 received Ad26.COV2.S at low or high dose, single or two shots; 5 received placebo; per-sample allocation not given. Collection of samples fell on day 63 after the first vaccine or placebo injection. Ad26.COV2.S expressed prefusion-stabilized spike from the original Wuhan strain. Remarks on this clone: Its antigen is as yet unknown.

This clonotype was obtained from a person aged 18 to 59 who received the Ad26.COV2.S COVID-19 vaccine or a placebo. Here the sequenced sample was peripheral blood, taken in a trial of Ad26.COV2.S vaccine versus placebo. J is TRBJ1-1 and V is TRBV3-1 (or the pseudogene TRBV3-2); 7 nucleotides line up with TRBD1. CDR3 DNA: TGTGCCAGCAGCCCGACAGGGAGAGGCACTGAAGCTTTCTTT. Its protein product is CASSPTGRGTEAFF.